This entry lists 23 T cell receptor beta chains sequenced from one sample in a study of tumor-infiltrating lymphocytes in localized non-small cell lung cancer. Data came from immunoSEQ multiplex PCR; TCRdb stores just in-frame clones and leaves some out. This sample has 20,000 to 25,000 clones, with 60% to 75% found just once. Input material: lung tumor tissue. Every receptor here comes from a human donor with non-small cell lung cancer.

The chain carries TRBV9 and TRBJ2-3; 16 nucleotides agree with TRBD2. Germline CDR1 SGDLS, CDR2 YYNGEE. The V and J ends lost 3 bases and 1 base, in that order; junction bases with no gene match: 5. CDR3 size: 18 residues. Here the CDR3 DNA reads TGTGCCAGCAGCGCCTCCGGGACTAGCGGGGGGGGCACAGATACGCAGTATTTT. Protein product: CASSASGTSGGGTDTQYF.

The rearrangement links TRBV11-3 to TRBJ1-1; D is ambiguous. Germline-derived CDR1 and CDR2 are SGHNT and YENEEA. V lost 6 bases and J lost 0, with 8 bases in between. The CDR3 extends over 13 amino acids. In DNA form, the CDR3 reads TGTGCCAGCAGTCGTACCATGAACACTGAAGCTTTCTTT. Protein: CASSRTMNTEAFF.

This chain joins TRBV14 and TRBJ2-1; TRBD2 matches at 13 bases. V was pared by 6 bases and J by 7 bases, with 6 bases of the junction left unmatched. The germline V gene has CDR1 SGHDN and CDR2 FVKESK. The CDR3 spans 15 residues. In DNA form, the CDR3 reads TGTGCCAGCAGTTCTACGACTAGCGGGAGGAATGAGCAGTTCTTC. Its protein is CASSSTTSGRNEQFF.

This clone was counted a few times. Here the CDR3 reads CASTPLLGTSGNEQFF. As DNA, the CDR3 is TGTGCCAGCACCCCATTGCTAGGGACTAGCGGAAATGAGCAGTTCTTC. This chain joins TRBV7-9 and TRBJ2-1; TRBD2 matches 11 bases. V lost 7 bases to trimming and J lost 7 bases; unmatched junction nucleotides: 12. The CDR3 length is 16 residues. In germline, CDR1 is SEHNR, CDR2 FQNEAQ (reference sequence).

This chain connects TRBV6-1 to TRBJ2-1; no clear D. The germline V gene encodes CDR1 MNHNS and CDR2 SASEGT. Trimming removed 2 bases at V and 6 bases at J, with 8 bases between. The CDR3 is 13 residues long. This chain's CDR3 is CASSERASNEQFF. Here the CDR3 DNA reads TGTGCCAGCAGTGAACGGGCGTCCAATGAGCAGTTCTTC.

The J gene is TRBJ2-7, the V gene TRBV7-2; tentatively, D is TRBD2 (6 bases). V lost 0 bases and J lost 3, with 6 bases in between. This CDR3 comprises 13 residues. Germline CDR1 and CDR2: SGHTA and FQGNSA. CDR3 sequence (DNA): TGTGCCAGCAGCTTAGCGCGGGGCTACGAGCAGTACTTC. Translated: CASSLARGYEQYF.

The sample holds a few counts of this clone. In nucleotides, the CDR3 is TGTGCCAGCAGCCTGCGGGGGGAAGGGACAGATACGCAGTATTTT. Protein product: CASSLRGEGTDTQYF. This chain joins TRBV6-5 and TRBJ2-3; 8 bases match TRBD2. The V segment lost 6 bases and the J segment 3 bases; nucleotides outside the gene matches: 8. The germline V gene encodes CDR1 MNHEY and CDR2 SVGAGI. The CDR3 length is 15 residues.

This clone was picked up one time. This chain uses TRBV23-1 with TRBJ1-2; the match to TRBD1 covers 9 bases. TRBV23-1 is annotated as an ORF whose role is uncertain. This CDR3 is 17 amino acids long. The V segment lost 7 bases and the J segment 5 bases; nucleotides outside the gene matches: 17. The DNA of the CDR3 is TGCGCCAGCATCGGTCCCCCCACAGGGGGCGATCATTATGGCTACACCTTC. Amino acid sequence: CASIGPPTGGDHYGYTF.

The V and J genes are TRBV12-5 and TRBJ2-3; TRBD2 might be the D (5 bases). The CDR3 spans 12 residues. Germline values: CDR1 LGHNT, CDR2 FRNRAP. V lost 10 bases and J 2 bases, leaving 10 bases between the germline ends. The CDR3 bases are TGTGCTACTAGCTTGGACACAGATACGCAGTATTTT. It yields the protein CATSLDTDTQYF.

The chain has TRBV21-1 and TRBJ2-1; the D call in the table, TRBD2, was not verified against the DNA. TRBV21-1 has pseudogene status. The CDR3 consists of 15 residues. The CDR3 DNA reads TGTGCCAGCAGCTGCAGGACTAGCGGGAGGGCCTGGCAGTTCTTC. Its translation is CASSCRTSGRAWQFF.

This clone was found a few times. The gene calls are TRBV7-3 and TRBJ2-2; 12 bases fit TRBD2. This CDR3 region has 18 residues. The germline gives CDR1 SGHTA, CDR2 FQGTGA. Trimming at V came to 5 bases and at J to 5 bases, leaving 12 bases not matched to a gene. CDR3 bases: TGTGCCAGCAGCCACGCTAGCGGGAGGGCCTCCAGGACCGGGGAGCTGTTTTTT. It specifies CASSHASGRASRTGELFF.

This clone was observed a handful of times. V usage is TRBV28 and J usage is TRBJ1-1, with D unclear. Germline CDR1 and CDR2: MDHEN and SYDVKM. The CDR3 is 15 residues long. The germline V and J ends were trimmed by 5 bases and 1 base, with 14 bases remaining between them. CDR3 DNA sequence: TGTGCCAGCAGTCTACGATCTCCTACGAACACTGAAGCTTTCTTT. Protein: CASSLRSPTNTEAFF.

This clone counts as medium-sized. The CDR3 loop reads CASSLDVDQETQYF. In DNA form, the CDR3 reads TGTGCCAGCAGCTTGGACGTGGACCAAGAGACCCAGTACTTC. The chain joins TRBV5-4 to TRBJ2-5, with D hard to call. V was pared by 0 bases and J by 0 bases, with 6 bases between. Per the germline V gene, CDR1 is SGHNT and CDR2 is YYREEE (reference sequence). The CDR3 extends over 14 amino acids.

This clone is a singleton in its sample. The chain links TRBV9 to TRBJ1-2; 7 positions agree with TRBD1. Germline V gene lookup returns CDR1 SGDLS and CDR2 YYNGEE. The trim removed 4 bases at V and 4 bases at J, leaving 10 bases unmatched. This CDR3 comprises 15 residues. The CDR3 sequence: CASSPLQTGSYGYTF. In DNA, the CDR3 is TGTGCCAGCAGCCCTTTACAGACAGGGTCCTATGGCTACACCTTC.

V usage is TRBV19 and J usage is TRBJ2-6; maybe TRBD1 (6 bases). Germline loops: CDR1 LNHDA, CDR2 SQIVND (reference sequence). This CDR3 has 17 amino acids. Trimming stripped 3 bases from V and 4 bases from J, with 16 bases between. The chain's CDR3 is CASSMRTRGLGANVLTF. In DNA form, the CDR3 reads TGTGCCAGTAGTATGCGGACCAGGGGCTTGGGGGCCAACGTCCTGACTTTC.

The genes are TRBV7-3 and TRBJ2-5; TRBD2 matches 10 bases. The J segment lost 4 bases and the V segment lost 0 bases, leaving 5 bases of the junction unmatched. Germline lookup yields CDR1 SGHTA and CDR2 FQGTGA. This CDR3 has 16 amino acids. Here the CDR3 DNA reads TGTGCCAGCAGCTTAACGCCTAGCGGGAGAGGAGAGACCCAGTACTTC. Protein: CASSLTPSGRGETQYF.

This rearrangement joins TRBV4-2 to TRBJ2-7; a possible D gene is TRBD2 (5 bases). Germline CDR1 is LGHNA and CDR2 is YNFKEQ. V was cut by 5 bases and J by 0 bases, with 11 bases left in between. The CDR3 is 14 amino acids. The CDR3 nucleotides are TGTGCCAGCAGCTTGAGAGGGCTCTCCTACGAGCAGTACTTC. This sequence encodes CASSLRGLSYEQYF.

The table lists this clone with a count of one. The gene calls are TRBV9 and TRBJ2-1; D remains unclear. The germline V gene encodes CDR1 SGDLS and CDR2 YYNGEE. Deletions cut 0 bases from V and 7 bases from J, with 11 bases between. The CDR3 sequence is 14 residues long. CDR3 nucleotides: TGTGCCAGCAGCGTAGGAAATATGGGAAATGAGCAGTTCTTC. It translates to CASSVGNMGNEQFF.

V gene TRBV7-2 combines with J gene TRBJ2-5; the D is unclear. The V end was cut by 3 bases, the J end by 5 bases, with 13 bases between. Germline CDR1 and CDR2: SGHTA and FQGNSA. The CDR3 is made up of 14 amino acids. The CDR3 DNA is TGTGCCAGCAGCTTGCAGGTGAATAGGGAGACCCAGTACTTC. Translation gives CASSLQVNRETQYF.

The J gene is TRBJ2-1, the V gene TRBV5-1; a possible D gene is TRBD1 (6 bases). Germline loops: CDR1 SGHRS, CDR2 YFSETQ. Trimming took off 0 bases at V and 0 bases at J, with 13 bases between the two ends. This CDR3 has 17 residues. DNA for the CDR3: TGCGCCAGCAGCTTGGCCAGGGGCAGGGACTCCTACAATGAGCAGTTCTTC. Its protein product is CASSLARGRDSYNEQFF. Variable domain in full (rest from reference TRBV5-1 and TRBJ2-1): KAGVTQTPRYLIKTRGQQVTLSCSPISGHRSVSWYQQTPGQGLQFLFEYFSETQRNKGNFPGRFSGRQFSNSRSEMNVSTLELGDSALYLCASSLARGRDSYNEQFFGPGTRLTVL.

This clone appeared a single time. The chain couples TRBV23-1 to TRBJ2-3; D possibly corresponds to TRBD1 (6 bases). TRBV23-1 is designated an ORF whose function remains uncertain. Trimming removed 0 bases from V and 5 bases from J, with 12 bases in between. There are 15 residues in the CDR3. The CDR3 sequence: CASSQSGADGDTQYF. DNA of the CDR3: TGCGCCAGCAGTCAATCGGGGGCGGATGGAGATACGCAGTATTTT.

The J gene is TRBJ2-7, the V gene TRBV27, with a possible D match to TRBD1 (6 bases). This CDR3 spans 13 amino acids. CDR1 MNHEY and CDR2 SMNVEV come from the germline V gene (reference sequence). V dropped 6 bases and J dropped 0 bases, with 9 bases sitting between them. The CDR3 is CASSTGSSYEQYF. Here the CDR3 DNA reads TGTGCCAGCAGCACAGGGAGCTCCTACGAGCAGTACTTC.

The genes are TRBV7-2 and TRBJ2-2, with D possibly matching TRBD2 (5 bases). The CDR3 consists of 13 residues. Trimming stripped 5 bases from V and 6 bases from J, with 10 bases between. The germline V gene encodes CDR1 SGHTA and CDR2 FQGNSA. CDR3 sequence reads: CASSPLGAGELFF. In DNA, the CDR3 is TGTGCCAGCAGCCCCCTCGGGGCCGGGGAGCTGTTTTTT.